Listed below are T cell receptor beta chains from one sample, sequenced in a study of blood T cell repertoires in COVID-19. Method: immunoSEQ multiplex PCR; TCRdb's copy keeps in-frame clones and lacks some. The profile shows around 40,000 clones, 92% of them singletons. Sequencing was performed on peripheral blood. The source is a human donor in a cohort sampled during active COVID-19. The CDR3 runs from the conserved cysteine through the conserved F or W.

CDR3: CASSLSQGGVYNEQFF
V: TRBV27
J: TRBJ2-1

CDR3: CASSFDRGLSGNTIYF
V: TRBV5-6
J: TRBJ1-3

CDR3: CASSQGRISGTQYF
V: TRBV14
J: TRBJ2-5

CDR3: CASSQTGTSGRADTQYF
V: TRBV5-5
J: TRBJ2-3

CDR3: CSVRRWTNEKLFF
V: TRBV29-1
J: TRBJ1-4

CDR3: CASSASVSYEQYF
V: TRBV7-9
J: TRBJ2-7

CDR3: CASSYDRRVGGYTF
V: TRBV6-5
J: TRBJ1-2

CDR3: CASSLGSLARPYEQYF
V: TRBV7-2
J: TRBJ2-7

CDR3: CASSIDLYRDEQYF
V: TRBV19
J: TRBJ2-7

CDR3: CASSLWWGTMSYNEQFF
V: TRBV5-6
J: TRBJ2-1

CDR3: CASSLDRWGRPNYNEQFF
V: TRBV7-9
J: TRBJ2-1

CDR3: CSVGLRPETGRGGETQYF
V: TRBV29-1
J: TRBJ2-5

CDR3: CAWSAQGVGNTIYF
V: TRBV30
J: TRBJ1-3

CDR3: CASSLYADSPLHF
V: TRBV27
J: TRBJ1-6

CDR3: CASSLSQGTGRGYTF
V: TRBV28
J: TRBJ1-2

CDR3: CASSYWDYSDTQYF
V: TRBV6-2/TRBV6-3
J: TRBJ2-3

CDR3: CASSPSWWEKAFF
V: TRBV9
J: TRBJ1-1

CDR3: CASRYRWDRDYEQYF
V: TRBV19
J: TRBJ2-7

CDR3: CASSVSSYEQYF
V: TRBV5-1
J: TRBJ2-7

CDR3: CASSQDPLVTNEKLFF
V: TRBV4-3
J: TRBJ1-4

CDR3: CASSEGGGTEAFF
V: TRBV9
J: TRBJ1-1

CDR3: CASNRGEVTTEAFF
V: TRBV5-1
J: TRBJ1-1

CDR3: CASSQGTAKNIQYF
V: TRBV7-2
J: TRBJ2-4

CDR3: CASSIPGQGSDTQYF
V: TRBV5-4
J: TRBJ2-3

CDR3: CASSINFPSYEQYF
V: TRBV19
J: TRBJ2-7

CDR3: CASSQDLQGHYGGYTF
V: TRBV4-1
J: TRBJ1-2

CDR3: CASSQASRAEQYF
V: TRBV3-1/TRBV3-2
J: TRBJ2-7

CDR3: CASSRQSRETQYF
V: TRBV5-1
J: TRBJ2-5

CDR3: CASIEGRNTGELFF
V: TRBV2
J: TRBJ2-2

CDR3: CASSLGGRLAVRGQYF
V: TRBV7-2
J: TRBJ2-7

CDR3: CATSDASGTGGFGYTF
V: TRBV24-1
J: TRBJ1-2

CDR3: CASSFGIKNSPLHF
V: TRBV7-9
J: TRBJ1-6

CDR3: CASSLVGGGAGELFF
V: TRBV5-1
J: TRBJ2-2

CDR3: CASSLPLAGPSGANVLTF
V: TRBV27
J: TRBJ2-6

CDR3: CASSSKTGTKNIQYF
V: TRBV5-4
J: TRBJ2-4

CDR3: CASSTDRNQPQHF
V: TRBV6-5
J: TRBJ1-5

CDR3: CASSLGQDSEKLFF
V: TRBV5-6
J: TRBJ1-4

CDR3: CASSIRGRETQYF
V: TRBV19
J: TRBJ2-5

CDR3: CASSLEYNQPQHF
V: TRBV7-8
J: TRBJ1-5

CDR3: CASSQGGGGFQNTEAFF
V: TRBV4-1
J: TRBJ1-1

CDR3: CATSREGGGYEQYF
V: TRBV15
J: TRBJ2-7

CDR3: CASSQEGRAGGNTIYF
V: TRBV4-1
J: TRBJ1-3

CDR3: CASSETGNYNSPLHF
V: TRBV9
J: TRBJ1-6

CDR3: CASSLDWTGSYGYTF
V: TRBV5-4
J: TRBJ1-2

CDR3: CASSPKNRGLGIYEQYF
V: TRBV27
J: TRBJ2-7

CDR3: CASSEVWQDTQYF
V: TRBV19
J: TRBJ2-3

CDR3: CASSQDRVRGNTIYF
V: TRBV4-3
J: TRBJ1-3